This is a list of T cell receptor beta chains from one sample in a study of vaccination effects on CD4 cells after COVID-19. Their antigen targets remain unknown. The data were produced by immunoSEQ multiplex PCR, yet TCRdb's version contains in-frame clones alone and is incomplete. The sample comprises approximately 23,000 clones, roughly two thirds of which are singletons, and around 10% rests with the top ten. Sequences were derived from CD4+ T cells from PBMCs cultured with HCoV-NL63 spike peptides, sampled before COVID-19 vaccination. The receptors here all came from a human donor who received a COVID-19 vaccine. Both conserved end residues are part of each CDR3. A D gene is named only where the DNA matches it firmly. Not every row has a clone size; where given, it reads once, few, many or a size class.

size,D,J,length,V,CDR3,DNA
NA,TRBD1,TRBJ2-3,15,TRBV19,CASSTGTGSTDTQYF,TGTGCCAGTAGCACCGGGACAGGGAGCACAGATACGCAGTATTTT
NA,NA,TRBJ1-6,15,TRBV27,CASSLSGFPNSPLHF,TGTGCCAGCAGTTTATCAGGGTTCCCTAATTCACCCCTCCACTTT
NA,NA,TRBJ2-7,14,TRBV27,CASTPRWGVYEQYF,TGTGCCAGCACCCCCAGGTGGGGGGTTTACGAGCAGTACTTC
NA,TRBD1,TRBJ2-7,15,TRBV6-5,CASSYEGTGSYEQYF,TGTGCCAGCAGTTACGAGGGGACAGGTTCCTACGAGCAGTACTTC
NA,TRBD1,TRBJ2-3,14,TRBV3-1/TRBV3-2,CASSRRTGGDTQYF,TGTGCCAGCAGCCGCAGGACAGGCGGGGATACGCAGTATTTT
NA,NA,TRBJ2-5,15,TRBV3-1/TRBV3-2,CASSQGQAPQETQYF,TGTGCCAGCAGCCAAGGACAGGCCCCACAAGAGACCCAGTACTTC
few,NA,TRBJ2-5,14,TRBV5-4,CASSAGQRQETQYF,TGTGCCAGCAGCGCCGGACAACGCCAAGAGACCCAGTACTTC
few,TRBD1,TRBJ1-4,15,TRBV6-5,CASSYSGQGNEKLFF,TGTGCCAGCAGTTACTCGGGACAGGGGAATGAAAAACTGTTTTTT
medium-sized,TRBD2,TRBJ2-1,15,TRBV6-4,CASSDSAGGYNEQFF,TGTGCCAGCAGTGACTCAGCGGGGGGGTACAATGAGCAGTTCTTC
NA,NA,TRBJ1-2,11,TRBV29-1,CSAATGYGYTF,TGCAGCGCCGCGACAGGTTATGGCTACACCTTC
NA,TRBD1,TRBJ1-1,12,TRBV12-3/TRBV12-4,CASTVPGQQAFF,TGTGCCAGCACCGTCCCGGGACAGCAAGCTTTCTTT
few,TRBD1,TRBJ1-1,15,TRBV5-1,CASSSLLGGGTEAFF,TGCGCCAGCAGCTCCCTTCTAGGGGGCGGGACTGAAGCTTTCTTT
NA,TRBD1,TRBJ2-2,16,TRBV9,CASSARTGQNTGELFF,TGTGCCAGCAGCGCCCGGACAGGCCAAAACACCGGGGAGCTGTTTTTT
NA,NA,TRBJ1-5,15,TRBV2,CASRGGLRSNQPQHF,TGTGCCAGCAGGGGAGGGCTCCGTAGCAATCAGCCCCAGCATTTT
NA,NA,TRBJ2-7,15,TRBV18,CASSTGTTSSYEQYF,TGTGCCAGCTCAACAGGGACTACTTCCTCCTACGAGCAGTACTTC
once,NA,TRBJ2-5,13,TRBV6-5,CASSYSTGSTQYF,TGTGCCAGCAGTTACTCGACGGGGTCGACCCAGTACTTC
NA,TRBD2,TRBJ2-2,16,TRBV6-4,CASSDRLAGDTGELFF,TGTGCCAGCAGTGATCGACTAGCGGGAGACACCGGGGAGCTGTTTTTT
few,NA,TRBJ2-7,16,TRBV5-1,CASSPAQGSGRYEQYF,TGCGCCAGCAGCCCCGCCCAGGGGTCCGGGCGATACGAGCAGTACTTC
NA,NA,TRBJ2-6,15,TRBV11-2,CASSYRVAGANVLTF,TGTGCCAGCAGTTACAGGGTAGCTGGGGCCAACGTCCTGACTTTC